The 24 T cell receptor beta chains below all came from one sample that was sequenced in a study of blood T cell repertoires in COVID-19. Clones were read by immunoSEQ multiplex PCR, and TCRdb kept only the in-frame ones, dropping some. The sample holds some 140,000 clones, 75% to 95% seen once. The sequenced material came from peripheral blood. These receptor sequences come from a man aged 45-65 years with acute or convalescent COVID-19.

The chain combines TRBV6-5 with TRBJ1-3, with unresolved D. The germline gives CDR1 MNHEY, CDR2 SVGAGI. The CDR3 contains 15 residues. The germline V and J ends were trimmed by 6 bases and 5 bases, with 17 bases remaining between them. The CDR3 here is CASSPSGGTRNTIYF. The CDR3 DNA follows: TGTGCCAGCAGCCCCAGCGGTGGTACAAGAAACACCATATATTTT.

The CDR3: CASINLNEQFF. DNA of the CDR3: TGTGCCAGCATAAATCTCAATGAGCAGTTCTTC. The chain joins TRBV28 to TRBJ2-1; D unresolved. With 7 bases removed from V and 6 bases from J, the gap between germline ends came to 7 bases. The CDR3 extends over 11 amino acids. In germline, CDR1 is MDHEN, CDR2 SYDVKM.

The CDR3 loop is CASSNLVESSTDTQYF. The CDR3 DNA reads as TGTGCCAGCAGCAATCTCGTTGAGTCTAGCACAGATACGCAGTATTTT. The V gene is TRBV7-9, the J gene TRBJ2-3; D ambiguous. The CDR3 is 16 amino acids. Trimming shortened V by 5 bases and J by 0 bases, and 15 bases separated the two germline ends. Germline CDR1 and CDR2: SEHNR and FQNEAQ (reference sequence). Filled out from reference TRBV7-9 and TRBJ2-3, the complete variable domain reads DTGVSQNPRHKITKRGQNVTFRCDPISEHNRLYWYRQTLGQGPEFLTYFQNEAQLEKSRLLSDRFSAERPKGSFSTLEIQRTEQGDSAMYLCASSNLVESSTDTQYFGPGTRLTVL.

The chain combines TRBV10-1 with TRBJ2-3; D is unclear. The CDR3 spans 17 residues. V was pared by 6 bases and J by 3 bases, with 22 bases between. Germline V lookup: CDR1 WNHNN, CDR2 SYGVQD (reference sequence). The CDR3, as DNA: TGCGCCAGCAGAGCCCCCCTTGGAAGGAAGGAGACAGATACGCAGTATTTT. As protein: CASRAPLGRKETDTQYF.

As DNA, the CDR3 is TGTGCCAGCAGCCATCGCCTTCCTAGCGCGGGTGGGGAGCAGTTCTTC. Its translation: CASSHRLPSAGGEQFF. The chain has TRBV14 and TRBJ2-1; weak D call: TRBD2 (6 bases). With 3 bases removed from V and 10 bases from J, the gap between germline ends came to 22 bases. The CDR3 has 16 residues. The germline V gene has CDR1 SGHDN and CDR2 FVKESK.

The chain employs TRBV5-5 and TRBJ2-4; perhaps TRBD1 as D (6 bases). The CDR3 runs 15 residues. The V gene's germline CDR1 is SGHKS and CDR2 YYEKEE (reference sequence). Trimming took 4 bases from V and 1 from J, leaving 12 bases between them. CDR3: CASSGTGTAKNIQYF. The DNA of the CDR3 is TGTGCCAGCAGCGGAACAGGGACCGCCAAAAACATTCAGTACTTC.

The CDR3 is CASSGQGRYGYTF. DNA for the CDR3: TGTGCCAGTAGTGGCCAGGGGAGATATGGCTACACCTTC. The chain carries TRBV19 and TRBJ1-2, with a possible D match to TRBD1 (6 bases). The CDR3 extends over 13 amino acids. Per germline, CDR1 LNHDA and CDR2 SQIVND (reference sequence). V was cut by 5 bases and J by 5 bases, with 12 bases left in between.

The gene calls are TRBV5-1 and TRBJ1-1; perhaps TRBD1 as D (5 bases). Germline CDR1 and CDR2: SGHRS and YFSETQ. The CDR3 is 13 amino acids. Deletions cut 1 base from V and 4 bases from J, with 8 bases between. The CDR3 nucleotides read TGCGCCAGCAGCTTGTGGGGGGGCACTGAAGCTTTCTTT. It is translated as CASSLWGGTEAFF.

V is TRBV28 and J is TRBJ2-7, with a weak D call TRBD2 (5 bases). Germline values: CDR1 MDHEN, CDR2 SYDVKM. V was cut by 5 bases and J by 3 bases, with 20 bases left in between. CDR3 length: 16 amino acids. The CDR3 sequence is CASSLGPRALGYEQYV. The CDR3, as DNA: TGTGCCAGCAGTCTAGGACCGCGGGCTCTCGGCTACGAGCAGTACGTC.

V and J are TRBV7-2 and TRBJ2-7, with TRBD2 identical over 12 bases. Germline values: CDR1 SGHTA, CDR2 FQGNSA. V shed 4 bases and J 7 bases; nucleotides not matched to a gene: 17. The CDR3 runs to 18 residues. The CDR3 region is CASSSPTDASGGAWEQYV. In DNA form, the CDR3 reads TGTGCCAGCAGCTCCCCAACCGACGCTAGCGGGGGGGCGTGGGAGCAGTACGTC.

The chain uses TRBV29-1 and TRBJ1-2; 11 bases agree with TRBD1. CDR1 is SQVTM and CDR2 is ANQGSEA in the germline V gene. CDR3 length: 13 residues. Trimming at V came to 4 bases and at J to 3 bases, leaving 1 base not matched to a gene. CDR3 protein: CSVGGQGDYGYTF. The DNA of the CDR3 is TGCAGCGTTGGGGGACAGGGGGACTATGGCTACACCTTC.

The rearrangement uses TRBV5-1 and TRBJ2-1; D might be TRBD2 (6 bases). Per the germline V gene, CDR1 is SGHRS and CDR2 is YFSETQ. Trimming shortened V by 2 bases and J by 5 bases, and 14 bases separated the two germline ends. The CDR3 totals 15 residues. CDR3 residues: CASSFTGGGDNEQFF. The CDR3 coding sequence is TGCGCCAGCAGCTTCACCGGGGGAGGCGACAATGAGCAGTTCTTC.

The chain is built from TRBV5-1 and TRBJ2-1, with D unresolved. The CDR3 sequence is 14 residues long. Germline loops: CDR1 SGHRS, CDR2 YFSETQ. Trimming left V 1 base short and J 1 base short, with 6 bases between. The CDR3 protein is CASSLMESYNEQFF. DNA of the CDR3: TGCGCCAGCAGCTTGATGGAGTCCTACAATGAGCAGTTCTTC.

This clone was recorded only once. The V gene is TRBV18, the J gene TRBJ1-1; tentatively, D is TRBD1 (5 bases). Germline V gene sequence: CDR1 KGHSH, CDR2 LQKENI. CDR3 length: 13 residues. V lost 4 bases to trimming and J lost 4 bases, with 10 bases between them. This CDR3 is CASSLAGGTEAFF. CDR3 bases: TGTGCCAGCTCACTCGCCGGGGGCACTGAAGCTTTCTTT.

The chain uses TRBV6-5 and TRBJ1-4, with no clear D. The CDR3 is 15 amino acids. Per the germline V gene, CDR1 is MNHEY and CDR2 is SVGAGI. The V gene lost 6 bases and the J gene lost 1 base, with 12 bases spanning the gap. Here the CDR3 reads CASRTGGQTNEKLFF. The CDR3 DNA sequence: TGTGCCAGCAGGACCGGAGGGCAAACTAATGAAAAACTGTTTTTT.

The V call is TRBV6-1, the J call TRBJ1-1, with D hard to call. CDR3 length: 11 residues. Looked up from germline, CDR1 is MNHNS and CDR2 is SASEGT. The ends were cut back, 8 bases at V and 1 base at J, with 5 bases in the middle. The CDR3 region is CASGGNTEAFF. The DNA of the CDR3 is TGTGCCAGCGGAGGGAACACTGAAGCTTTCTTT.

The chain has TRBV3-1 (or the pseudogene TRBV3-2) and TRBJ1-6; 10 positions match TRBD1. The length of the CDR3 is 16 residues. Trimming at V came to 1 base and at J to 7 bases, leaving 4 bases not matched to a gene. Germline V gives CDR1 LGHDT, CDR2 YNNKEL (reference sequence). Here the CDR3 reads CASSQVWTGGNSPLHF. The CDR3 bases are TGTGCCAGCAGCCAAGTTTGGACAGGGGGAAATTCACCCCTCCACTTT.

The chain links TRBV5-5 to TRBJ2-2; TRBD2 agrees at 8 bases. Germline V lookup: CDR1 SGHKS, CDR2 YYEKEE (reference sequence). The junction had 9 bases not matched to a gene; V was cut back by 4 bases and J by 7 bases. The CDR3 sequence is 15 residues long. The CDR3 loop reads CASSPGGASVGELFF. The CDR3 nucleotides read TGTGCCAGCAGCCCCGGGGGGGCATCTGTCGGGGAGCTGTTTTTT.

The table lists this clone with a count of one. The V call is TRBV27, the J call TRBJ2-6; the match to TRBD1 covers 11 bases. The germline V gene has CDR1 MNHEY and CDR2 SMNVEV (reference sequence). The V and J ends lost 5 bases and 1 base, in that order; junction bases with no gene match: 10. There are 19 residues in the CDR3. The CDR3 DNA is TGTGCCAGCAGTCTCCGGGACAGGGGGGGTGCTTCTGGGGCCAACGTCCTGACTTTC. Protein product: CASSLRDRGGASGANVLTF.

This chain joins TRBV5-6 and TRBJ1-2, with 10 bases that match TRBD1. Germline assignment: CDR1 SGHDT and CDR2 YYEEEE. Trimming took 4 bases from V and 8 from J; bases not matched to a gene: 5. The CDR3 loop spans 13 amino acids. The CDR3 reads CASSPGTGVGYTF. DNA of the CDR3: TGTGCCAGCAGCCCAGGGACAGGGGTAGGCTACACCTTC.

The chain uses TRBV6-2 or TRBV6-3 and TRBJ2-7, with D tentatively TRBD1 (5 bases). CDR3 size: 15 residues. Germline V gene data show CDR1 as MNHEY and CDR2 as SVGEGT. V gave up 0 bases and J gave up 1 base, with 10 bases separating them. CDR3: CASSYSRQFSYEQYV. CDR3 in DNA: TGTGCCAGCAGTTACTCAAGACAGTTTTCCTACGAGCAGTACGTC.

This clone was detected once. This chain joins TRBV4-1 and TRBJ2-3, with 7 bases identical to TRBD2. Per the germline V gene, CDR1 is MGHRA and CDR2 is YSYEKL. This CDR3 is 16 amino acids long. The V segment lost 2 bases and the J segment 0 bases; nucleotides outside the gene matches: 5. The chain's CDR3 is CASSQFGLDSTDTQYF. CDR3 DNA: TGCGCCAGCAGCCAATTTGGACTAGATAGCACAGATACGCAGTATTTT.

The chain links TRBV1 to TRBJ2-7; TRBD1 was called by the table and not checked on the DNA. TRBV1 is a listed pseudogene. The CDR3 contains 15 residues. This CDR3 reads CTSSQGSRGSYEQYF. CDR3 nucleotides: TGCACCAGCAGCCAAGGAAGCAGGGGCTCCTACGAGCAGTACTTC.

Notes on this clone: This same CDR3 is encoded by further DNA sequences in the sample. The rearrangement uses TRBV12-3 or TRBV12-4 and TRBJ1-2; D uncertain. Trimming took off 4 bases at V and 4 bases at J, with 7 bases between the two ends. The CDR3 loop spans 12 amino acids. CDR3 loop: CASSSGVYGYTF. CDR3 in DNA: TGTGCCAGCAGTTCGGGAGTCTATGGCTACACCTTC.